Here is one TCR beta chain with its context. The CDR3 spans 15 residues. Germline CDR1 is SGHTS and CDR2 is YDEGEE. The J segment lost 10 bases and the V segment lost 4 bases, leaving 13 bases of the junction unmatched. These data belong to a study of T cell responses to AZD1222 COVID-19 vaccine. TCRdb's copy holds only in-frame clones and misses some; the assay was immunoSEQ multiplex PCR. The sample holds some 140,000 clones, approximately 92% seen once. The source of this sequence is an adult in good health. The gene calls are TRBV5-8 and TRBJ2-7; 11 bases line up with TRBD2. The source was peripheral blood, collected on day 0 of AZD1222 vaccination. DNA of the CDR3: TGTGCCAGCAGCGCAACGCCCGGGACTAGCGGTTCTCAGTACTTC. Translation gives CASSATPGTSGSQYF.